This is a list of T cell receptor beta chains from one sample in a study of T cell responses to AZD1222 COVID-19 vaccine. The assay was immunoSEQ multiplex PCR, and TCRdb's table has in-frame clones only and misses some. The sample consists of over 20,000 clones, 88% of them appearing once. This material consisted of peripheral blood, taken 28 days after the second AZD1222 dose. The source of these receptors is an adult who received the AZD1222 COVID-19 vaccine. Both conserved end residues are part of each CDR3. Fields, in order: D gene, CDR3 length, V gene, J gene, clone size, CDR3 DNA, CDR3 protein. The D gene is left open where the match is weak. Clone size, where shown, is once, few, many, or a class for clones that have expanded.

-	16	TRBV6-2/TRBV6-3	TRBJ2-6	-	TGTGCCAGCAGTTATTTATTGGGTTCTGGGGCCAACGTCCTGACTTTC	CASSYLLGSGANVLTF
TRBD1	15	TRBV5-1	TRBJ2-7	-	TGCGCCAGCAGCTCAGGGACAGGGGGAAACTACGAGCAGTACTTC	CASSSGTGGNYEQYF
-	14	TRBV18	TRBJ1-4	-	TGTGCCAGCTCACCCCGGCTGGATAATGAAAAACTGTTTTTT	CASSPRLDNEKLFF
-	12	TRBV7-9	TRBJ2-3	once	TGTGCCAGCTCCTTACAGGGAGATACGCAGTATTTT	CASSLQGDTQYF
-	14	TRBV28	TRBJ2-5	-	TGTGCCAGCAGTTCCCCCGCAGGGTTGGCGACCCAGTACTTC	CASSSPAGLATQYF
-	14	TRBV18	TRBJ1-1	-	TGTGCCAGCTCACCCCTTTCTACAGAGTCTGAAGCTTTCTTT	CASSPLSTESEAFF
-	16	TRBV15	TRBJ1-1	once	TGTGCCACCAGCAGAGATCTTGGAGATATGAACACTGAAGCTTTCTTT	CATSRDLGDMNTEAFF
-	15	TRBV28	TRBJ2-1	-	TGTGCCAGCAGTTTGGGGGGAGGTGGGGGCAATGAGCAGTTCTTC	CASSLGGGGGNEQFF
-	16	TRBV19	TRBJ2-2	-	TGTGCCAGTAGTATAGGGGGGGCCGCGAACACCGGGGAGCTGTTTTTT	CASSIGGAANTGELFF
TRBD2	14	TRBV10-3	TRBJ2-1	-	TGTGCCACCACTACTAGCGGGATTAGTCATGAGCAGTTCTTC	CATTTSGISHEQFF
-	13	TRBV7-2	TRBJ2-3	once	TGTGCCAGCAGCTTAGAGTTGACAGATACGCAGTATTTT	CASSLELTDTQYF
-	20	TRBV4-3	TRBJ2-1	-	TGCGCCAGCAGCCAGGGCTTTCAGGGCAGAGCCATTAGCTCCTACAATGAGCAGTTCTTC	CASSQGFQGRAISSYNEQFF
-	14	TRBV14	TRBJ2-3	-	TGTGCCAGCAGCCAAGCGGGGGGCCCAGATACGCAGTATTTT	CASSQAGGPDTQYF
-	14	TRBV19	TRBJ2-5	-	TGTGCCAGTAGTACGGGGCTGGGGCGGGAGACCCAGTACTTC	CASSTGLGRETQYF
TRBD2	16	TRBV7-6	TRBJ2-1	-	TGTGCCAGCAGCTTAGGGGTAGCGGGGAGCTACAATGAGCAGTTCTTC	CASSLGVAGSYNEQFF
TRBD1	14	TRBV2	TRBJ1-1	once	TGTGCCAGCAGTGGGGACAGATTGAACACTGAAGCTTTCTTT	CASSGDRLNTEAFF
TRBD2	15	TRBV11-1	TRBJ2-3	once	TGTGCCAGCAGCTTTAGCGGGGGGGCGTCCGATACGCAGTATTTT	CASSFSGGASDTQYF
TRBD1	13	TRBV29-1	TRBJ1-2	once	TGCAGCGCTGGGACAGGGGGAATGATGGGCTACACCTTC	CSAGTGGMMGYTF
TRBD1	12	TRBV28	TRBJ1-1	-	TGTGCCAGCAGCTCGGGACAGGGAGACGCTTTCTTT	CASSSGQGDAFF
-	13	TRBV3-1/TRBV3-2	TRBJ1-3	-	TGTGCCAGCAGCCAAGGGAGTGGAAACACCATATATTTT	CASSQGSGNTIYF
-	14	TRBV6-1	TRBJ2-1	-	TGTGCCAGCAGTGAACCCGGGGGCAGCAATGAGCAGTTCTTC	CASSEPGGSNEQFF
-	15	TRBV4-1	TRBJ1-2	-	TGCGCCAGCAGCCAAGCATGGAGGGGGAACTATGGCTACACCTTC	CASSQAWRGNYGYTF
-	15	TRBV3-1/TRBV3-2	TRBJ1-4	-	TGTGCCAGCAGCGTGACCGGGGGGGCTAATGAAAAACTGTTTTTT	CASSVTGGANEKLFF
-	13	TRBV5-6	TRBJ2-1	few	TGTGCCAGCAGCTTGGGACGGCGCAATGAGCAGTTCTTC	CASSLGRRNEQFF
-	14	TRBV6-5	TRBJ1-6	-	TGTGCCAGCAGTTATGTCCGGTCTAATTCACCCCTCCACTTT	CASSYVRSNSPLHF
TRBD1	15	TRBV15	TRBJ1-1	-	TGTGCCACCGCAAAGACAGGGGCGGGTGAGGTTGAAGCTTTCTTT	CATAKTGAGEVEAFF
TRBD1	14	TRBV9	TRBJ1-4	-	TGTGCCAGCAGCGTTGACAGGGGATCCGAAAAACTGTTTTTT	CASSVDRGSEKLFF
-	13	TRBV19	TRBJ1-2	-	TGTGCCAGTAGCATCGACGGGAACTATGGCTACACCTTC	CASSIDGNYGYTF
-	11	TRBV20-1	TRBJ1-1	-	TGCAGTGCTGAGCTCGGGGCATCGGCTTTCTTT	CSAELGASAFF
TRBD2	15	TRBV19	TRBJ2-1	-	TGTGCCAGTAGTATCGGGGGGGGGCTATACAATGAGCAGTTCTTC	CASSIGGGLYNEQFF
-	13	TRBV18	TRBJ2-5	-	TGTGCCAGCTCACCGGTCCTAGACGAGACCCAGTACTTC	CASSPVLDETQYF
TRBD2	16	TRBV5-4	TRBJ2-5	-	TGTGCCAGCAGCGACGGACTAGCGGGGAGGGGAGAGACCCAGTACTTC	CASSDGLAGRGETQYF
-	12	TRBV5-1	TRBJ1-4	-	TGCGCCAGCAGCTTGGCCGGTGAAAAACTGTTTTTT	CASSLAGEKLFF
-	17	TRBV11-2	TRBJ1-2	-	TGTGCCAGCAGCTTAGATGGGGGTTACGGGGATAACTATGGCTACACCTTC	CASSLDGGYGDNYGYTF
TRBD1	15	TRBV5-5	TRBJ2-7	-	TGTGCCAGCAGCTTAGGACAGGCGTTCTCCTACGAGCAGTACTTC	CASSLGQAFSYEQYF
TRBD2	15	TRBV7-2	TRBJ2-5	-	TGTGCCAGCAGTTCCTCAGCGGGGGTAGAAGAGACCCAGTACTTC	CASSSSAGVEETQYF
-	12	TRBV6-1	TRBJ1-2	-	TGTGCCAGCAGTGAAGCGAGGGTTGGCTACACCTTC	CASSEARVGYTF